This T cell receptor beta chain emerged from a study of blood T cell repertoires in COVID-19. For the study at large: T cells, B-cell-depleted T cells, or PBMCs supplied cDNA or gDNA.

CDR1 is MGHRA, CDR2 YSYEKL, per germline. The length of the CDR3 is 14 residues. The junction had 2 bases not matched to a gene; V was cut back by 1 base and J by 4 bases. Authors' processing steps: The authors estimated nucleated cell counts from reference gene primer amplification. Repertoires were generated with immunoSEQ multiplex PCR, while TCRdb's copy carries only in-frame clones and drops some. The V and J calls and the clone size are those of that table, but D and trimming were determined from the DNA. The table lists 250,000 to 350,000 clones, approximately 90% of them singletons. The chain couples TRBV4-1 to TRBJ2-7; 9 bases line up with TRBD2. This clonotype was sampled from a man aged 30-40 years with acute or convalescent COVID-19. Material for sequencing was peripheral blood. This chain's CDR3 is CASSQGSGGYEQYF. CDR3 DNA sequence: TGCGCCAGCAGCCAAGGTAGCGGGGGATACGAGCAGTACTTC.